This TCR beta chain came from a study of response to subunit inactivated influenza vaccine. TCRdb processed the RT-PCR reads anew with MiXCR; each CDR3 protein has one entry. Here the sample spans under 200,000 distinct CDR3 sequences, approximately 11% being singletons. This clonotype was observed at least ten times. The CDR3 sequence is 14 residues long. The V and J ends lost 6 bases and 8 bases, in that order; junction bases with no gene match: 10. The rearrangement joins TRBV12-3 or TRBV12-4 to TRBJ2-1, with 7 bases matching TRBD2. This TCR was sampled from a man aged 50 or older who received an inactivated influenza vaccine. This specimen consisted of non-naive T cells sorted from PBMCs, obtained more than 35 days after vaccination. The CDR3 sequence: CASSVGGGTDEQFF. CDR3 coding DNA: TGTGCCAGCAGCGTGGGGGGGGGGACTGATGAGCAGTTCTTC.